This T cell receptor (beta chain) emerged from a study of T cells in Graves' hyperthyroidism and ophthalmopathy. Diagnoses were established using clinical symptoms, serum thyroxine and TRAb, thyroid ultrasound and orbital computed tomography. Study-wide points: In the blood, most expanded thyroid clonotypes above 0.001 appeared as well.

TCR beta CDR3 regions were amplified from RNA. The TCR CDR3 first-round RT-PCR relied on the HTBI primer set. TCRdb re-called the multiplex PCR reads with MiXCR, one entry per CDR3 protein. The sample includes some 150,000 distinct CDR3 sequences, about 20% of them seen just once. At least ten counts were recorded for this clonotype. The antigen is unknown. Germline CDR1 MNHNS, CDR2 SASEGT. Unmatched junction bases numbered 13, after V lost 9 bases and J lost 7 bases. This CDR3 has 16 residues. This clonotype was obtained from a woman between 45 and 60 years old with Graves' hyperthyroidism that later progressed to Graves' ophthalmopathy. This chain links TRBV6-1 with TRBJ1-6; 9 bases line up with TRBD1. Sequenced material: blood. The CDR3 loop reads CASSPGQGGSNSPLHF. The DNA of the CDR3 is TGTGCCAGTAGTCCGGGACAGGGAGGCTCGAATTCACCCCTCCACTTT.